The rows below give T cell receptor beta chains drawn from one sample of a study of T-cell reconstitution after alpha-beta-depleted transplantation in children. A single record per CDR3 protein comes from TCRdb applying MiXCR to the PCR reads. Among fewer than 400,000 distinct CDR3 sequences listed, 23% were seen once. Material: PBMCs, mostly from graft donor cells, obtained 180 days after TCRalphabeta/CD19-depleted stem cell transplant. These receptors originate from a male patient younger than 18 who had a stem cell transplant for acute lymphoblastic leukemia, so the T cells may come from the graft donor. Both conserved end residues are part of each CDR3. The order of the fields is J gene, D gene, clone size, CDR3 length, V gene, CDR3 DNA, CDR3 protein. D genes are given only for firm matches. The size field is filled for only some rows; it gives once, few, many or a size class.

j_call: TRBJ2-7
d_call: TRBD1
clone_size: -
cdr3_length: 14
v_call: TRBV19
cdr3_nt: TGTGCCAGTAGTGAACAGGGGGTTAGCGACGAGCAGTACTTC
cdr3_aa: CASSEQGVSDEQYF

j_call: TRBJ2-3
d_call: -
clone_size: few
cdr3_length: 14
v_call: TRBV7-2
cdr3_nt: TGTGCCAGCAGCTCCTCCGGTATGGGGGGTACGCAGTATTTT
cdr3_aa: CASSSSGMGGTQYF

j_call: TRBJ2-5
d_call: -
clone_size: -
cdr3_length: 14
v_call: TRBV5-1
cdr3_nt: TGCGCCAGCAGCGGGTCGGGCCTACAAGAGACCCAGTACTTC
cdr3_aa: CASSGSGLQETQYF

j_call: TRBJ1-1
d_call: -
clone_size: -
cdr3_length: 15
v_call: TRBV27
cdr3_nt: TGTGCCAGCAGTTCCCGCGGGTTGAGGAACACTGAAGCTTTCTTT
cdr3_aa: CASSSRGLRNTEAFF

j_call: TRBJ2-7
d_call: -
clone_size: once
cdr3_length: 17
v_call: TRBV7-9
cdr3_nt: TGTGCCAGCAGTCTTGGTGGATTCAGCAAACATTCCTACGAGCAGTACTTC
cdr3_aa: CASSLGGFSKHSYEQYF

j_call: TRBJ2-2
d_call: TRBD1
clone_size: -
cdr3_length: 14
v_call: TRBV29-1
cdr3_nt: TGCAGCGTTGTCGGACAGGGTTACACCGGGGAGCTGTTTTTT
cdr3_aa: CSVVGQGYTGELFF

j_call: TRBJ2-1
d_call: TRBD2
clone_size: -
cdr3_length: 15
v_call: TRBV29-1
cdr3_nt: TGCAGCGCCCCGGGGGGGTGGGGACCCTACAATGAGCAGTTCTTC
cdr3_aa: CSAPGGWGPYNEQFF

j_call: TRBJ1-2
d_call: -
clone_size: few
cdr3_length: 14
v_call: TRBV16
cdr3_nt: TGTGCCAGCAGCCAAGGGCGGGCTAACTATGGCTACACCTTC
cdr3_aa: CASSQGRANYGYTF

j_call: TRBJ2-5
d_call: TRBD2
clone_size: -
cdr3_length: 13
v_call: TRBV12-3/TRBV12-4
cdr3_nt: TGTGCCAGCAGGGGGACTAGCAGGGAGACCCAGTACTTC
cdr3_aa: CASRGTSRETQYF

j_call: TRBJ1-2
d_call: TRBD1
clone_size: -
cdr3_length: 15
v_call: TRBV27
cdr3_nt: TGTGCCAGCATCCCACTCACGGGACAGGGAAGTGGCTACACCTTC
cdr3_aa: CASIPLTGQGSGYTF